Described below is a single TCR beta chain sequence and its context. These data are taken from a study of blood T cell repertoires in COVID-19. Study information: Samples taken during acute and convalescent COVID-19 were collected in the United States, Italy and Spain.

Sequenced by immunoSEQ multiplex PCR; TCRdb stores in-frame clones only, minus some. Here the sample spans around 260,000 clones, 75% to 95% being singletons. V lost 6 bases, J lost 3 bases, and 16 bases lay in between. Germline V gives CDR1 SQVTM, CDR2 ANQGSEA. This CDR3 spans 14 amino acids. This rearrangement joins TRBV29-1 to TRBJ2-3; weak D call: TRBD1 (5 bases). This sequence was found in a person aged 18-35 years with COVID-19, enrolled during active disease. The sample taken for sequencing was peripheral blood. The CDR3 spells CSVLLAGSTDTQYF. CDR3 coding DNA: TGCAGCGTCCTCTTGGCAGGGTCGACAGATACGCAGTATTTT.